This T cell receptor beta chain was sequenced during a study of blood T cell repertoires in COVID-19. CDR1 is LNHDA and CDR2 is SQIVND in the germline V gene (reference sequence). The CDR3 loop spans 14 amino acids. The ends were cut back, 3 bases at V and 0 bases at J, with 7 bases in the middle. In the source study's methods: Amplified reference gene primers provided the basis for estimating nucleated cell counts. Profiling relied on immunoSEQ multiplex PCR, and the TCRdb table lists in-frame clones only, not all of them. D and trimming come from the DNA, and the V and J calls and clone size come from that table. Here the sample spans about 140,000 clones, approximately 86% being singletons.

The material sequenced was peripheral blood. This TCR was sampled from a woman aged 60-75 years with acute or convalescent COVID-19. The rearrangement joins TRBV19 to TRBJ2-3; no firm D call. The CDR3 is CASSMAHSTDTQYF. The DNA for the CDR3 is TGTGCCAGTAGTATGGCCCACAGCACAGATACGCAGTATTTT.